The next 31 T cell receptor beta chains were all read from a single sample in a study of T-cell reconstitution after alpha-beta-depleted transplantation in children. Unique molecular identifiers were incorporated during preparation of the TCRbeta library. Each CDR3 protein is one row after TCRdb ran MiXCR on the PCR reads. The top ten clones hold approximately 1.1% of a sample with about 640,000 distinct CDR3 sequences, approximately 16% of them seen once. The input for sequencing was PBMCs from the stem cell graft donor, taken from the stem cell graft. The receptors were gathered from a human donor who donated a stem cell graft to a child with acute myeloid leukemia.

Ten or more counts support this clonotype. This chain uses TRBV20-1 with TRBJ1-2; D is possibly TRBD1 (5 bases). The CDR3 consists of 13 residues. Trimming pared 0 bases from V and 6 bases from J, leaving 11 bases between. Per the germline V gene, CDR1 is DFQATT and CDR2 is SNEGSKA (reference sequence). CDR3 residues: CSARDRGVDGYTF. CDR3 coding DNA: TGCAGTGCTAGAGATCGGGGGGTGGATGGCTACACCTTC.

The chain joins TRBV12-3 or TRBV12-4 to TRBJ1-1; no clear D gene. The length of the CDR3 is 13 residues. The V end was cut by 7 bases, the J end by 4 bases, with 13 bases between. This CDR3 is CASTLGSPTEAFF. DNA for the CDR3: TGTGCCAGCACCCTCGGAAGCCCCACTGAAGCTTTCTTT.

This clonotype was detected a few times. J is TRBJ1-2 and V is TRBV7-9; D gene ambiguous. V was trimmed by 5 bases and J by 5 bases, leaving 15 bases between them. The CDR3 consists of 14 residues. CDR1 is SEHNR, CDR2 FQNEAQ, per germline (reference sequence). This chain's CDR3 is CASSPDRLLYGYTF. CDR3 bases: TGTGCCAGCAGCCCGGACCGCCTGTTATATGGCTACACCTTC.

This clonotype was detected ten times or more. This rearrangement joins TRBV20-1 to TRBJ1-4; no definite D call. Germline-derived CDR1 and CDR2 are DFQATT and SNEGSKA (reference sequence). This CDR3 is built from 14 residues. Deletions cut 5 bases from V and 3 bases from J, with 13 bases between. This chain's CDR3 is CSAGFRPANEKLFF. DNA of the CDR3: TGCAGTGCTGGTTTTAGGCCGGCTAATGAAAAACTGTTTTTT.

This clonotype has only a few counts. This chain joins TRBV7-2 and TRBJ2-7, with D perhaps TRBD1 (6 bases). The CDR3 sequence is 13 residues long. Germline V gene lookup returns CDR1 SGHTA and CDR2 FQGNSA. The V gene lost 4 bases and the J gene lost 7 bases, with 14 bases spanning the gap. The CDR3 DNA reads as TGTGCCAGCAGCTCGACAGGCTTGGAGGAGCAGTACTTC. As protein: CASSSTGLEEQYF.

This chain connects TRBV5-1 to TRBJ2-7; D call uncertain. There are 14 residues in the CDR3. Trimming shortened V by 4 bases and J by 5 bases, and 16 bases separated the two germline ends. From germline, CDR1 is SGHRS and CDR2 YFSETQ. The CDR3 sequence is CASSLATAANEQYF. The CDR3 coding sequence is TGCGCCAGCAGCCTGGCTACCGCAGCCAACGAGCAGTACTTC. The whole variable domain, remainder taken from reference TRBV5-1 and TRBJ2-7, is KAGVTQTPRYLIKTRGQQVTLSCSPISGHRSVSWYQQTPGQGLQFLFEYFSETQRNKGNFPGRFSGRQFSNSRSEMNVSTLELGDSALYLCASSLATAANEQYFGPGTRLTVT.

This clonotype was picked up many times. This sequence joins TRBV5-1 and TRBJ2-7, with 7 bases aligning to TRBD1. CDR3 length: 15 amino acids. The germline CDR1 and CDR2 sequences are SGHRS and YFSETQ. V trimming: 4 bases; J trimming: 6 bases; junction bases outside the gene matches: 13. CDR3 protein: CASSPSGQTMGEQYV. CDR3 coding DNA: TGCGCCAGCAGCCCGTCGGGACAGACAATGGGCGAGCAGTACGTC.

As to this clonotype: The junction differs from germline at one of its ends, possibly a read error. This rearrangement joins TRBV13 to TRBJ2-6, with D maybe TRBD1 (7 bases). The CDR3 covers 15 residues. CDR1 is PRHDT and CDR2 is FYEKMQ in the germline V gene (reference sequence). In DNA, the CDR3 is TGTGCCAGCAGCCCAGGGGGGTCTGGGTCCAACGTCCTGACTTTC. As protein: CASSPGGSGSNVLTF.

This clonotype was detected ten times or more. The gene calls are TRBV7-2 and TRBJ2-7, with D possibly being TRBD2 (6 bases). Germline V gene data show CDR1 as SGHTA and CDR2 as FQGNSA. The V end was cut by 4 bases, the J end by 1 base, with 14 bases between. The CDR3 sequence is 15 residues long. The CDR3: CASSSRIGLSYEQYF. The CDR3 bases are TGTGCCAGCAGCTCCCGGATCGGACTATCCTACGAGCAGTACTTC.

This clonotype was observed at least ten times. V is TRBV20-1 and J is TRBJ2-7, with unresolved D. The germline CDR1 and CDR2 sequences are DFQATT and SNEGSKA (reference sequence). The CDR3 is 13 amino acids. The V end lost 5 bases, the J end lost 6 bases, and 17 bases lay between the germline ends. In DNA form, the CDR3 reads TGCAGTGCTCCGGACCCCACGTTGGGCGAGCAGTACTTC. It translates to CSAPDPTLGEQYF.

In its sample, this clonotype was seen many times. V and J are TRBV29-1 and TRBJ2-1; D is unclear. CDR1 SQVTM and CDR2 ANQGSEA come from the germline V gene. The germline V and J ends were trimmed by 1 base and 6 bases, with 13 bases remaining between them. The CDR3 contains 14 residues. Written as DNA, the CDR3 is TGCAGCGTTGAAGTCTTGACTGTTGGCAATGAGCAGTTCTTC. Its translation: CSVEVLTVGNEQFF.

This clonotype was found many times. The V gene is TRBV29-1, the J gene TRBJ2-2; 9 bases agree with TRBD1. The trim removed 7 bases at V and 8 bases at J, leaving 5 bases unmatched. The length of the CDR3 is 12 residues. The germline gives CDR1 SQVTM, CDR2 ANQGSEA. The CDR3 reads CSGNRGRGELFF. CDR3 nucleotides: TGCAGCGGTAACAGGGGGCGAGGGGAGCTGTTTTTT.

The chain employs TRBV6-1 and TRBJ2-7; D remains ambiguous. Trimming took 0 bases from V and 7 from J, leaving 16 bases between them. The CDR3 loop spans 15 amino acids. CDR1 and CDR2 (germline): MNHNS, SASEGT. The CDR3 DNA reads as TGTGCCAGCAGTGAAGCGCTGGATCTCTATACTGAGCAGTACTTC. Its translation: CASSEALDLYTEQYF.

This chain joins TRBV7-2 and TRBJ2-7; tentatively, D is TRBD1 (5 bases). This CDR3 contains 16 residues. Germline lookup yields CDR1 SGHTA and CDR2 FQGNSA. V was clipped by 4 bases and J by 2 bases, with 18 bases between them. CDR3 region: CASSSTSKDNTYEQYF. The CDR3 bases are TGTGCCAGCAGCTCCACCTCTAAGGACAATACCTACGAGCAGTACTTC.

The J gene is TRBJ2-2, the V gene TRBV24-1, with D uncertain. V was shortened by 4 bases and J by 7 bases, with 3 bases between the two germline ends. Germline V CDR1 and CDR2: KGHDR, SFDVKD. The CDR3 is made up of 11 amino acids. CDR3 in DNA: TGTGCCACCAGTGAGGGCGGGGAGCTGTTTTTT. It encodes CATSEGGELFF.

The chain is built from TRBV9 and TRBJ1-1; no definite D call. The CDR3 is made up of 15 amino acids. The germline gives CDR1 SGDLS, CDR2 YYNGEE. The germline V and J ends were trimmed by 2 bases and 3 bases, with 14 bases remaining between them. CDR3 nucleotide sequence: TGTGCCAGCAGCGTGATAAGGGCCGGGCACACTGAAGCTTTCTTT. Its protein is CASSVIRAGHTEAFF. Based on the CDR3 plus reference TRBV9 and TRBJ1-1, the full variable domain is DSGVTQTPKHLITATGQRVTLRCSPRSGDLSVYWYQQSLDQGLQFLIQYYNGEERAKGNILERFSAQQFPDLHSELNLSSLELGDSALYFCASSVIRAGHTEAFFGQGTRLTVV.

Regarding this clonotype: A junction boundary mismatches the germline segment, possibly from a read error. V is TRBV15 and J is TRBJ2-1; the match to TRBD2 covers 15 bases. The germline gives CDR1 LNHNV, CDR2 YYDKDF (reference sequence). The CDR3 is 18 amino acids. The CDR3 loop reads CATSRDAGLAGGRNDQFF. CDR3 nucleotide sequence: TGTGCCACCAGCAGAGATGCGGGACTAGCGGGGGGCAGGAATGACCAGTTCTTC.

CDR3 region: CASSSSFSLVTGELFF. The DNA of the CDR3 is TGTGCCAGCAGCTCCTCGTTCAGCCTGGTCACCGGGGAGCTGTTTTTT. This chain joins TRBV11-2 and TRBJ2-2, with D hard to call. The CDR3 runs to 16 residues. Germline V lookup: CDR1 SGHAT, CDR2 FQNNGV. The ends were cut back, 4 bases at V and 4 bases at J, with 16 bases in the middle.

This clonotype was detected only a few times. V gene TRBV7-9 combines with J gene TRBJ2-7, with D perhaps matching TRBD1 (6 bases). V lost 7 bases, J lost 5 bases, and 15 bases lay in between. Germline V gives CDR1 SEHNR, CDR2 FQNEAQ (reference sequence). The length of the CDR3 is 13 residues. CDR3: CASNSGEGHEQYF. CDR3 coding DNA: TGTGCCAGCAATTCAGGGGAAGGACACGAGCAGTACTTC.

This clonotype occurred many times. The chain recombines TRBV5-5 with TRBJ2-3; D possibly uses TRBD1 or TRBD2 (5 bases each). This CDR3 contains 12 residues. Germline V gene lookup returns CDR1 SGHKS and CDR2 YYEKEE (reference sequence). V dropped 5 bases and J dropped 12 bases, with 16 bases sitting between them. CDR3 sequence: CASSREGWLQYF. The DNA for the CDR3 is TGTGCCAGCAGTAGAGAGGGGTGGCTTCAGTATTTT.

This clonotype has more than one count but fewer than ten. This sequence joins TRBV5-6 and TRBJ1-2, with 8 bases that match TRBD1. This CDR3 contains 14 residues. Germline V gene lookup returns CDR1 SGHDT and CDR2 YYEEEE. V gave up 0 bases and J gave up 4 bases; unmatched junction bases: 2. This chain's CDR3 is CASSLGTGIYGYTF. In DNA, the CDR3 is TGTGCCAGCAGCTTGGGGACAGGGATCTATGGCTACACCTTC.

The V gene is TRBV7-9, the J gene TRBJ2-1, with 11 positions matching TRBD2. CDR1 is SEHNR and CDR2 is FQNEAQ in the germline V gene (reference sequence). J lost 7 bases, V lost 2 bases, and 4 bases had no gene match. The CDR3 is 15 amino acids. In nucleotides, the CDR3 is TGTGCCAGCAGCTTAACCACTAGCGGGGGAAATGAGCAGTTCTTC. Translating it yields CASSLTTSGGNEQFF. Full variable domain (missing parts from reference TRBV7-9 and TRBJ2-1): DTGVSQNPRHKITKRGQNVTFRCDPISEHNRLYWYRQTLGQGPEFLTYFQNEAQLEKSRLLSDRFSAERPKGSFSTLEIQRTEQGDSAMYLCASSLTTSGGNEQFFGPGTRLTVL.

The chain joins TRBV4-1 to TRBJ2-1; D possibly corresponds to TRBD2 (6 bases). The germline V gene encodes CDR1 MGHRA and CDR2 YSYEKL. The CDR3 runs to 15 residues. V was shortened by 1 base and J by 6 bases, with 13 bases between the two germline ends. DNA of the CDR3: TGCGCCAGCAGCCAAGGGAGGGACGAAGGCAATGAGCAGTTCTTC. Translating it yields CASSQGRDEGNEQFF.

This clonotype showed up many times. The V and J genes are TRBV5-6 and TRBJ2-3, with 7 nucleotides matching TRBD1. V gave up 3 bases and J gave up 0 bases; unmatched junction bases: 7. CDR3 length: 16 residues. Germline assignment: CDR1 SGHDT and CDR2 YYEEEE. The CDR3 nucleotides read TGTGCCAGCAGCTGGCCCGGGACAGCTAGCACAGATACGCAGTATTTT. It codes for CASSWPGTASTDTQYF.

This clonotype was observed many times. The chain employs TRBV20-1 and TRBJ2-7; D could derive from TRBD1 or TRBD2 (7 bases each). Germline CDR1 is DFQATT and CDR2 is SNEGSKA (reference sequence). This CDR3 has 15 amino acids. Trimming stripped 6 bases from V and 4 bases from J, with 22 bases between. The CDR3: CSAGGEGAVGYEQYF. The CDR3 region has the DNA TGCAGTGCGGGGGGGGAGGGGGCGGTCGGTTACGAGCAGTACTTC.

DNA for the CDR3: TGTGCCAGCAGCTCGGATTATAGCAATCAGCCCCAGCATTTT. This encodes CASSSDYSNQPQHF. This chain links TRBV7-9 with TRBJ1-5, with unresolved D. With 4 bases removed from V and 0 bases from J, the gap between germline ends came to 7 bases. CDR3 size: 14 residues. From germline, CDR1 is SEHNR and CDR2 FQNEAQ (reference sequence).

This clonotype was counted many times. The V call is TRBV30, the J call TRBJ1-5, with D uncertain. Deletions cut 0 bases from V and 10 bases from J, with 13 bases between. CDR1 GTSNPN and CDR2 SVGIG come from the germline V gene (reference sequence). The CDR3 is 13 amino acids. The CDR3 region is CAWSVGIRDPQHF. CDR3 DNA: TGTGCCTGGAGTGTGGGTATACGAGATCCCCAGCATTTT.

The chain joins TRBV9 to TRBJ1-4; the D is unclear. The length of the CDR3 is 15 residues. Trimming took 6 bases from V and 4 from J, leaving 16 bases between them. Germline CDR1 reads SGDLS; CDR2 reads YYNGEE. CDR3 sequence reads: CASKKTRSFNEKLFF. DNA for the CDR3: TGTGCCAGCAAGAAGACCAGGAGTTTTAATGAAAAACTGTTTTTT.

Here the CDR3 DNA reads TGTGCCAGCAGTGAATTTGGGGTAGGGGAGACCCAGTACTTC. As protein: CASSEFGVGETQYF. This rearrangement joins TRBV25-1 to TRBJ2-5, with D unclear. This CDR3 has 14 amino acids. Germline lookup yields CDR1 MGHDK and CDR2 SYGVNS. V was pared by 1 base and J by 5 bases, with 11 bases between. Combining the CDR3 with reference TRBV25-1 and TRBJ2-5 gives the whole variable domain EADIYQTPRYLVIGTGKKITLECSQTMGHDKMYWYQQDPGMELHLIHYSYGVNSTEKGDLSSESTVSRIRTEHFPLTLESARPSHTSQYLCASSEFGVGETQYFGPGTRLLVL.

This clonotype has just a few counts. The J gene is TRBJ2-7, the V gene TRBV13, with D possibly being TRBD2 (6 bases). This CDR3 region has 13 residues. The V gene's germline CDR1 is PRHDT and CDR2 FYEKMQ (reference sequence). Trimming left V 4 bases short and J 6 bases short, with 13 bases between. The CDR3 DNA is TGTGCCAGCAGCTCCCAAACCGGGGGCGAGCAGTACTTC. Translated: CASSSQTGGEQYF.

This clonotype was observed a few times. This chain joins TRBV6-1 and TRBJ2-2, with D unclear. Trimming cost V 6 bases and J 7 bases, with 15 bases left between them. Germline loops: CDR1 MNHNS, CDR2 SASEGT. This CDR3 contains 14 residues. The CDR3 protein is CASRSYSTGGELFF. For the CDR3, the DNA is TGTGCCAGCAGGTCCTACTCCACGGGCGGGGAGCTGTTTTTT.